This T cell receptor (beta chain) was captured in a study of CD8+CD57+ T cells in acquired aplastic anemia. Study-wide context: Sorted cells (CD4+ and CD8+) yielded DNA amounts that averaged approximately 3.1 ug. General study results and limits: Significant differences in CD8+ Simpson's diversity were not observed between patients and controls.

For CDR3 and TCR beta VDJ profiling, genomic DNA was the template used. Each CDR3 protein is one row after TCRdb ran MiXCR on the reads. In the table there are about 98,000 distinct CDR3 sequences, about 66% of which are singletons. Before being chosen for sequencing, patients had shown CD8+CD57+ cell expansion by flow cytometry. At blood sampling, none of the patients had yet received therapy. The V gene lost 6 bases and the J gene lost 1 base, with 9 bases spanning the gap. This CDR3 spans 12 amino acids. In germline, CDR1 is DFQATT, CDR2 SNEGSKA (reference sequence). In the case of this clonotype: What it binds is not known.

The receptor comes from a human donor with aplastic anemia. V usage is TRBV20-1 and J usage is TRBJ1-1, with D unresolved. The source material was sorted CD4+, CD8+, or CD8+CD57+ T cells (not recorded which) from PBMCs. CDR3 amino acids: CSASPTNTEAFF. CDR3 nucleotides: TGCAGTGCCTCCCCAACGAACACTGAAGCTTTCTTT.